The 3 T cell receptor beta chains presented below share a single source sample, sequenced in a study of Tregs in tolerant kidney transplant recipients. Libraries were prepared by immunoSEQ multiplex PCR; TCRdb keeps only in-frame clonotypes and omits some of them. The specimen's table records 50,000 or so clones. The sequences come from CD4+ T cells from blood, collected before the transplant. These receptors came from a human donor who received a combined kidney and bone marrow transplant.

The CDR3 sequence: CSVAGDPRGLNTEAFF. The covered CDR3 bases are TGCAGCGTTGCAGGGGACCCAAGGGGGCTGAACACTGAA. The V call is TRBV29-1, the J call TRBJ1-1, with 7 positions matching TRBD1. The read stops 3 residues short of the end of the CDR3; the missing end is completed from the germline J gene. V shed 4 bases and J 0 bases; nucleotides not matched to a gene: 11. The CDR3 spans 16 residues. Germline loops: CDR1 SQVTM, CDR2 ANQGSEA.

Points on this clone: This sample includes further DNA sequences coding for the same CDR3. CDR3 sequence reads: CAWSDRGDQPQHF. Partial CDR3 DNA: TGTGCCTGGAGTGACAGGGGCGATCAGCCC. The chain uses TRBV30 and TRBJ1-5; 7 positions agree with TRBD1. Read data end 3 residues before the CDR3 end; the end is taken from the germline J gene. The CDR3 runs 13 residues. The V gene's germline CDR1 is GTSNPN and CDR2 SVGIG (reference sequence). The ends lost 1 base at V and 5 bases at J; junction bases unmatched: 2.

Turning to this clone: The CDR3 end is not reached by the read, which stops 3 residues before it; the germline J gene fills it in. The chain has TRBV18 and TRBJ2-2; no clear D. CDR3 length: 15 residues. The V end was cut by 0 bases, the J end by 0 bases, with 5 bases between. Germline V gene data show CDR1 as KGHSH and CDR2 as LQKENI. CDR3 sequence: CASSPPTPNTGELFF. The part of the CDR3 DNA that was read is TGTGCCAGCTCACCACCGACACCGAACACCGGGGAG.